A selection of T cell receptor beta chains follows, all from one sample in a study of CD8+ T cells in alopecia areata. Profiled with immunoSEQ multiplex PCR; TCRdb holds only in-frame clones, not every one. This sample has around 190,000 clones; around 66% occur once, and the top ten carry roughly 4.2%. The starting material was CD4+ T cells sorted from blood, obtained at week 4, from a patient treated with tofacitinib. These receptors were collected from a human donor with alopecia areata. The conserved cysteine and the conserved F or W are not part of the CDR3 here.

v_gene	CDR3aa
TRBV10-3	AIGRGQARMSSYNEQF
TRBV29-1	SVVSHQGNYGYT
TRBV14	ASSRSLTGAYEQY
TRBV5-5	ASSYETLGNTIY
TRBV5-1	ASSLAGAEKLF
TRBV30	AWSVQANTEAF
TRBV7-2	ASSLAGSETQY
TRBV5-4	ASSWDRDTEAF
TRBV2	ASRERSGTTDTQY
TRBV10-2	ASTTPEQETQY
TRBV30	AWSLGGSDIQY
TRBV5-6	ASSSRFHLGQY
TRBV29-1	SVAHSGANVLT
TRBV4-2	ASSQLGTDTQY
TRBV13	ASSLRQANNQPQH
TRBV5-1	ASSLGQSGDTQY
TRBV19	ASSPRAMNTEAF
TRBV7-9	ASSPQWTSNEQF
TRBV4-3	ASRRDRGPGTEAF
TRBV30	AWSSGDEQY
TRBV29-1	SVDDVDRGYGEQF
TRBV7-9	ASSPAGQADRYT
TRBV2	ASSERAWGLGNQPQH
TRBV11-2	ASSLGQTYGYT
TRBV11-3	ASSDTGWDATNEKLF
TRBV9	ASSVSGSPLH
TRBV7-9	ASSLRESYEQY
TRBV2	ASSLQGLLNTGELF
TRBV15	ATGRDDLGFQPQH
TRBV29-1	SVEGQQGLRYT
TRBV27	ASSLGKNTEAF
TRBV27	ASSSMADFRKLF
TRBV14	ASQGSGRGT
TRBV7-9	ASSLGQGGQPQH
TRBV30	AWSVKADTQY
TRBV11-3	ASSLDQGGSSSYNEQF
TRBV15	ATSRESTASSYEQY
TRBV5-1	ASSARGSGGAYEQY
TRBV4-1	ASSQVGLAVNEQF
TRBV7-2	ASSPTGGGYQPQH
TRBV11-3	ASSLGTDTEAF
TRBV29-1	SARTGDNEQF
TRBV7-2	ASSLGQGALAKNIQY
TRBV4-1	ASSQLPTGQEAF
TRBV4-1	ASSQLTRGNTIY
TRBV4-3	ASSQGSPGYQETQY
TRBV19	ASNGGLGFYEQY
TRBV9	ASSVALHTDTQY